This TCR beta chain was obtained from a study of blood T cell repertoires in COVID-19. Study context: Whether acute or convalescent, the COVID-19 samples came from the United States, Italy and Spain.

Libraries were prepared by immunoSEQ multiplex PCR; TCRdb keeps only in-frame clonotypes and omits some of them. The sample lists fewer than 300,000 clones; roughly 90% were seen once. The CDR3 runs to 15 residues. Deletions cut 5 bases from V and 3 bases from J, with 16 bases between. The germline V gene encodes CDR1 SEHNR and CDR2 FQNEAQ (reference sequence). Seattle patients were enrolled while actively infected and followed longitudinally. Sequenced: peripheral blood. The sequence was obtained from a woman aged 30 to 39 with COVID-19, enrolled during active disease. The gene calls are TRBV7-9 and TRBJ1-2; possibly TRBD1 for D (5 bases). The CDR3 DNA reads as TGTGCCAGCAGCCCTACCGGGGGAATGGACTATGGCTACACCTTC. The encoded protein is CASSPTGGMDYGYTF.